The rows below give T cell receptor beta chains drawn from one sample of a study of blood T cell repertoires in COVID-19. Sequencing was performed with immunoSEQ multiplex PCR; in TCRdb, only in-frame clones are kept and a portion is missing. The table includes about 200,000 clones, just under 85% detected once. The sample comprised peripheral blood. These receptors all stem from a woman in her seventies with active or convalescent COVID-19. Both conserved end residues are part of each CDR3. D genes are given only for firm matches. Clone size is given for some rows only: seen once, a few or many times, or a class if the clone is expanded.

D gene	clone size	J gene	V gene	CDR3 protein	CDR3 DNA
TRBD1	.	TRBJ2-1	TRBV7-2	CASSWDRGSIGEQFF	TGTGCCAGCAGCTGGGACAGGGGCAGTATCGGTGAGCAGTTCTTC
TRBD2	.	TRBJ2-7	TRBV28	CASGGPAGVYEQYF	TGTGCCAGCGGGGGTCCAGCGGGAGTCTACGAGCAGTACTTC
.	.	TRBJ1-3	TRBV3-1/TRBV3-2	CASSQEGAGAGNTIYF	TGTGCCAGCAGCCAAGAAGGGGCAGGGGCTGGAAACACCATATATTTT
.	.	TRBJ2-2	TRBV19	CASSILQGFPGELFF	TGTGCCAGTAGTATACTCCAGGGCTTCCCCGGGGAGCTGTTTTTT
.	once	TRBJ2-5	TRBV10-3	CAISDGQQETQYF	TGTGCCATCAGTGATGGCCAGCAAGAGACCCAGTACTTC
.	.	TRBJ2-3	TRBV5-3	CARRAEGWTDTQYF	TGTGCCAGAAGGGCAGAGGGCTGGACAGATACGCAGTATTTT
.	.	TRBJ1-5	TRBV2	CASSEDSVGQPQHF	TGTGCCAGCAGTGAAGACAGTGTCGGTCAGCCCCAGCATTTT
TRBD2	once	TRBJ2-5	TRBV19	CASRGLAGSKETQYF	TGTGCCAGTAGGGGACTAGCGGGAAGTAAGGAGACCCAGTACTTC
TRBD1	.	TRBJ2-1	TRBV6-5	CASRQGGYNEQFF	TGTGCCAGCCGACAGGGGGGTTACAATGAGCAGTTCTTC
.	.	TRBJ2-5	TRBV9	CASSVDFTMQETQYF	TGTGCCAGCAGCGTAGACTTTACGATGCAAGAGACCCAGTACTTC
TRBD2	.	TRBJ2-5	TRBV7-7	CASSLLGLAGRETQYF	TGTGCTAGCAGCTTACTCGGACTAGCGGGACGGGAGACCCAGTACTTC
.	.	TRBJ2-4	TRBV30	CAWSGGNIQYF	TGTGCCTGGAGTGGCGGAAACATTCAGTACTTC
TRBD1	.	TRBJ1-2	TRBV7-6	CASSDRRRAGQLYGYTF	TGTGCCAGCAGCGACCGACGAAGGGCGGGACAGCTTTATGGCTACACCTTC
TRBD2	.	TRBJ2-1	TRBV5-6	CATRPGGPYNEQFF	TGTGCCACCAGACCGGGGGGGCCCTACAATGAGCAGTTCTTC
.	.	TRBJ1-1	TRBV5-1	CASKLNTEAFF	TGCGCCAGCAAGCTGAACACTGAAGCTTTCTTT
TRBD2	once	TRBJ2-1	TRBV12-5	CASGLAGGGTNEQFF	TGTGCTAGTGGTTTGGCGGGCGGGGGGACAAATGAGCAGTTCTTC
.	.	TRBJ2-1	TRBV5-4	CASSPFFNEQFF	TGTGCCAGCAGCCCGTTTTTCAATGAGCAGTTCTTC
.	.	TRBJ1-6	TRBV28	CASSLSTPLHF	TGTGCCAGCAGTTTATCTACACCCCTCCACTTT
TRBD1	.	TRBJ1-2	TRBV4-2	CASSSRQGADYGYTF	TGTGCCAGCAGCTCTCGACAGGGGGCCGACTATGGCTACACCTTC
.	.	TRBJ1-2	TRBV6-5	CASSYSRTAIYGYTF	TGTGCCAGCAGTTACTCGAGAACAGCTATCTATGGCTACACCTTC
.	.	TRBJ1-1	TRBV7-3	CASSTQGGYEAFF	TGTGCCAGCAGCACCCAGGGAGGCTATGAAGCTTTCTTT
.	.	TRBJ1-2	TRBV6-6	CASTPSPGPTNYTF	TGTGCCAGCACCCCTTCCCCGGGTCCTACCAACTACACCTTC
TRBD2	.	TRBJ2-2	TRBV19	CASSFRPDTSDTGELFF	TGTGCCAGTAGTTTCCGGCCCGATACTAGCGACACCGGGGAGCTGTTTTTT
TRBD2	once	TRBJ2-7	TRBV7-8	CASSFGTSGWYEQYF	TGTGCCAGCAGCTTCGGGACTAGCGGGTGGTACGAGCAGTACTTC
TRBD2	.	TRBJ2-1	TRBV9	CASSVGDSGMGGNEQFF	TGTGCCAGCAGCGTAGGAGATAGCGGGATGGGGGGCAATGAGCAGTTCTTC
.	once	TRBJ2-1	TRBV18	CASSPLPFLSSYNEQFF	TGTGCCAGCTCACCTTTGCCCTTTTTGAGCTCCTACAATGAGCAGTTCTTC
.	.	TRBJ2-6	TRBV6-4	CASSSQFSGANVLTF	TGTGCCAGCAGCTCACAGTTCTCTGGGGCCAACGTCCTGACTTTC
TRBD2	few	TRBJ2-2	TRBV5-4	CASSSGSGANTGELFF	TGTGCCAGCAGCTCGGGGAGCGGGGCGAACACCGGGGAGCTGTTTTTT
TRBD1	.	TRBJ1-2	TRBV6-7	CASSYKGGRDRTRGYTF	TGTGCCAGCAGTTACAAGGGGGGTCGGGACAGGACCCGTGGCTACACCTTC
TRBD1	.	TRBJ2-5	TRBV18	CASSQRLGQVLQETQYF	TGTGCCAGCTCTCAACGTTTGGGACAGGTGCTCCAAGAGACCCAGTACTTC
TRBD1	.	TRBJ1-1	TRBV19	CASSLGFGTGRAEAFF	TGTGCCAGTAGCCTAGGATTCGGGACAGGGAGGGCTGAAGCTTTCTTT
TRBD2	.	TRBJ2-4	TRBV18	CASSTNEVLAGGENIQYF	TGTGCCAGCTCCACCAACGAGGTCCTAGCGGGAGGAGAAAACATTCAGTACTTC
TRBD1	.	TRBJ2-7	TRBV28	CASSPPRQGRVYEQYF	TGTGCCAGCAGTCCCCCTCGACAGGGACGAGTCTACGAGCAGTACTTC
TRBD2	once	TRBJ2-3	TRBV5-1	CASSLSGGSTDTQYF	TGCGCCAGCAGCTTGAGCGGGGGTTCCACAGATACGCAGTATTTT
.	.	TRBJ2-3	TRBV28	CARLRPTDTQYF	TGTGCCAGACTACGCCCCACAGATACGCAGTATTTT
.	.	TRBJ1-6	TRBV20-1	CSASGRSRYNSPLHF	TGCAGTGCTAGTGGTAGGAGCCGTTATAATTCACCCCTCCACTTT
.	.	TRBJ2-7	TRBV9	CASSFTPGLGYEQYF	TGTGCCAGCAGCTTTACGCCGGGACTCGGCTACGAGCAGTACTTC
TRBD2	.	TRBJ2-4	TRBV18	CASSPPGREDIQYF	TGTGCCAGCTCACCCCCGGGGAGGGAGGACATTCAGTACTTC
TRBD1	.	TRBJ1-4	TRBV6-6	CASREDRGRARKLFF	TGTGCCAGCAGAGAAGACAGGGGTCGGGCAAGAAAACTGTTTTTT
.	.	TRBJ2-6	TRBV3-1/TRBV3-2	CASSRRSSGANVLTF	TGTGCCAGCAGTCGCAGGTCCTCTGGGGCCAACGTCCTGACTTTC
TRBD1	.	TRBJ1-3	TRBV19	CASSQGQERTGNTIYF	TGTGCCAGTAGTCAGGGACAGGAACGAACTGGAAACACCATATATTTT
TRBD2	once	TRBJ2-5	TRBV4-1	CASTRLAESQETQYF	TGCGCCAGCACAAGACTAGCGGAGTCCCAAGAGACCCAGTACTTC
.	.	TRBJ2-1	TRBV20-1	CSAPLYNEQFF	TGCAGTGCCCCACTCTACAATGAGCAGTTCTTC
TRBD2	.	TRBJ2-1	TRBV18	CASSPGQTSGYNEQFF	TGTGCCAGCTCACCCGGCCAGACTAGCGGCTACAATGAGCAGTTCTTC
.	.	TRBJ1-5	TRBV28	CASSLLSGPNQPQHF	TGTGCCAGCAGTTTACTCTCAGGGCCCAATCAGCCCCAGCATTTT
.	.	TRBJ2-1	TRBV19	CASSKGLRGWEQFF	TGTGCCAGTAGTAAGGGACTAAGGGGGTGGGAGCAGTTCTTC
.	.	TRBJ2-7	TRBV10-3	CAIGSTHEQYF	TGTGCCATCGGGAGTACCCACGAGCAGTACTTC
.	.	TRBJ1-5	TRBV10-3	CAISDGTVYSNQPQHF	TGTGCCATCAGTGATGGTACAGTGTATAGCAATCAGCCCCAGCATTTT
TRBD2	.	TRBJ2-7	TRBV7-2	CASSLGAGGFYEQYF	TGTGCCAGCAGCTTAGGGGCGGGGGGATTCTACGAGCAGTACTTC
.	.	TRBJ2-5	TRBV4-2	CASSYESGEGREETQYF	TGTGCCAGCAGCTACGAATCAGGGGAGGGACGGGAAGAGACCCAGTACTTC
.	.	TRBJ2-7	TRBV5-4	CASSLDGLNLPYEQYF	TGTGCCAGCAGCTTGGATGGGCTGAACCTCCCCTACGAGCAGTACTTC
TRBD1	.	TRBJ2-7	TRBV9	CASSVAWDRGVYEQYF	TGTGCCAGCAGCGTAGCTTGGGACAGGGGGGTCTACGAGCAGTACTTC
.	.	TRBJ1-5	TRBV19	CASSPLGGPNQPQHF	TGTGCCAGTAGTCCCCTCGGGGGGCCCAATCAGCCCCAGCATTTT